These 19 T cell receptor beta chains were all obtained from the same sample, sequenced in a study of PD-1 blockade in classical Hodgkin lymphoma. Data came from immunoSEQ multiplex PCR; TCRdb stores just in-frame clones and leaves some out. Of 25,000 to 35,000 clones in the sample, less than 75% are singletons; the top ten hold almost 4%. Time point in this sample: cycle 4 day 1 (C4D1), after less than 7 weeks of nivolumab. With no exception, relapse followed autologous stem cell transplantation in all patients, and brentuximab vedotin exposure varied. The source material was peripheral blood mononuclear cells (PBMCs), sampled before the fourth cycle of nivolumab. Every receptor here comes from a human donor with classical Hodgkin lymphoma.

The chain combines TRBV25-1 with TRBJ1-1, with D perhaps matching TRBD1 (6 bases). The V gene lost 6 bases and the J gene lost 1 base, with 15 bases spanning the gap. Per the germline V gene, CDR1 is MGHDK and CDR2 is SYGVNS. The CDR3 is 15 amino acids. In DNA form, the CDR3 reads TGTGCCAGCAGGACTTCTTGGACAGAGAACACTGAAGCTTTCTTT. Protein product: CASRTSWTENTEAFF.

By sample fraction, this clone is medium-sized. The chain has TRBV30 and TRBJ1-1; D may be TRBD1 (5 bases). Per germline, CDR1 GTSNPN and CDR2 SVGIG (reference sequence). The CDR3 totals 12 residues. Trimming removed 3 bases at V and 6 bases at J, with 11 bases between. CDR3: CAWRSGIPEAFF. CDR3 coding DNA: TGTGCCTGGAGATCAGGGATCCCTGAAGCTTTCTTT.

The chain combines TRBV7-2 with TRBJ2-7; the D gene is possibly TRBD1 (6 bases). This CDR3 spans 14 amino acids. V was cut by 4 bases and J by 6 bases, with 16 bases left in between. Germline CDR1 SGHTA, CDR2 FQGNSA. The CDR3 DNA is TGTGCCAGCAGCTATACAGGGTTGAGAACCGAGCAGTACTTC. The encoded protein is CASSYTGLRTEQYF.

The chain joins TRBV7-3 to TRBJ2-2; 13 bases are shared with TRBD2. This CDR3 has 15 residues. Looked up from germline, CDR1 is SGHTA and CDR2 is FQGTGA. After removal of 6 bases from V and 5 bases from J, the junction contained 3 bases not matched to a gene. The CDR3 loop reads CASRLAGGQTGELFF. The CDR3 DNA sequence: TGTGCCAGCAGACTAGCGGGAGGGCAGACCGGGGAGCTGTTTTTT.

The chain couples TRBV5-6 to TRBJ2-7; D ambiguous. Deletions cut 2 bases from V and 1 base from J, with 7 bases between. The V gene's germline CDR1 is SGHDT and CDR2 YYEEEE. This CDR3 is built from 13 residues. The CDR3 region is CASSLGRSYEQYF. CDR3 coding DNA: TGTGCCAGCAGCTTAGGCCGATCCTACGAGCAGTACTTC.

The CDR3 sequence is CASSPTGYNEQFF. The CDR3 nucleotides are TGTGCCAGCAGTCCCACTGGGTACAATGAGCAGTTCTTC. This sequence joins TRBV28 and TRBJ2-1; D is ambiguous. This CDR3 region has 13 residues. CDR1 and CDR2 from the germline V gene are MDHEN and SYDVKM. Trimming took off 5 bases at V and 4 bases at J, with 9 bases between the two ends.

This rearrangement joins TRBV10-3 to TRBJ1-4; 7 bases line up with TRBD1. CDR1 ENHRY and CDR2 SYGVKD come from the germline V gene. The trim removed 3 bases at V and 7 bases at J, leaving 8 bases unmatched. CDR3 length: 15 residues. The CDR3 loop reads CAISDNRGVVEKLFF. In DNA form, the CDR3 reads TGTGCCATCAGTGACAACAGGGGTGTGGTTGAAAAACTGTTTTTT.

The chain joins TRBV5-4 to TRBJ2-1, with 13 bases aligning to TRBD2. Trimming at V came to 9 bases and at J to 8 bases, leaving 2 bases not matched to a gene. This CDR3 contains 12 residues. The germline CDR1 and CDR2 sequences are SGHNT and YYREEE (reference sequence). The CDR3 spells CATGTSGDEQFF. The CDR3 nucleotides read TGTGCCACCGGGACTAGCGGGGATGAGCAGTTCTTC. Looking up the rest from reference TRBV5-4 and TRBJ2-1 gives the full variable domain: ETGVTQSPTHLIKTRGQQVTLRCSSQSGHNTVSWYQQALGQGPQFIFQYYREEENGRGNFPPRFSGLQFPNYSSELNVNALELDDSALYLCATGTSGDEQFFGPGTRLTVL.

V is TRBV4-1 and J is TRBJ1-1; no firm D call. V was shortened by 3 bases and J by 0 bases, with 8 bases between the two germline ends. This CDR3 is 14 amino acids long. The V gene's germline CDR1 is MGHRA and CDR2 YSYEKL. CDR3: CASSHPLLNTEAFF. DNA of the CDR3: TGCGCCAGCAGCCACCCCTTACTGAACACTGAAGCTTTCTTT.

The chain links TRBV25-1 to TRBJ2-1; the match to TRBD1 covers 8 bases. The length of the CDR3 is 15 residues. J was trimmed by 7 bases and V by 8 bases; bases with no gene match: 13. From germline, CDR1 is MGHDK and CDR2 SYGVNS. In DNA, the CDR3 is TGTGCCAGCTCTGGACAGGGACTGATTGGGAATGAGCAGTTCTTC. Translating it yields CASSGQGLIGNEQFF.

There are a few counts of this clone. The chain joins TRBV18 to TRBJ2-1; TRBD1 aligns across 9 bases. This CDR3 region has 18 residues. J gave up 5 bases and V 3 bases, and 14 bases lay outside the gene matches. CDR1 and CDR2 (germline): KGHSH, LQKENI. In DNA, the CDR3 is TGTGCCAGCTCACCTCCCGGGACAGGGCTTGGGGGGCACAATGAGCAGTTCTTC. The encoded protein is CASSPPGTGLGGHNEQFF.

The chain joins TRBV6-5 to TRBJ1-1; TRBD1 agrees at 7 bases. With 2 bases clipped from V and 7 bases from J, the junction kept 7 bases outside the gene matches. The CDR3 spans 14 residues. CDR1 and CDR2 from the germline V gene are MNHEY and SVGAGI. The CDR3 bases are TGTGCCAGCAGTTACCGTGGCAGGGGGGTTGAAGCTTTCTTT. Its translation is CASSYRGRGVEAFF.

The V call is TRBV6-5, the J call TRBJ2-5; D gene uncertain. The CDR3 is made up of 14 amino acids. Germline CDR1 reads MNHEY; CDR2 reads SVGAGI. Trimming removed 0 bases from V and 2 bases from J, with 7 bases in between. The CDR3 region is CASSYSNSQETQYF. The CDR3 region has the DNA TGTGCCAGCAGTTACTCGAATTCACAAGAGACCCAGTACTTC.

The CDR3 sequence: CASSPRGDRGTYEQYF. The CDR3 nucleotides are TGCGCCAGCAGCCCAAGAGGGGACAGGGGGACTTACGAGCAGTACTTC. J is TRBJ2-7 and V is TRBV4-1, with 11 positions matching TRBD1. V was pared by 4 bases and J by 4 bases, with 9 bases of the junction left unmatched. The CDR3 is 16 residues long. Germline V gene data show CDR1 as MGHRA and CDR2 as YSYEKL.

The chain carries TRBV7-8 and TRBJ1-2, with D maybe TRBD1 (5 bases). Trimming shortened V by 7 bases and J by 5 bases, and 11 bases separated the two germline ends. The CDR3 runs to 12 residues. The germline V gene has CDR1 SGHVS and CDR2 FQNEAQ. The CDR3 protein is CASTQEGYGYTF. In DNA, the CDR3 is TGTGCCAGCACCCAGGAGGGGTATGGCTACACCTTC.

CDR3 sequence reads: CASGLLQAGDNEQFF. The CDR3 DNA is TGTGCTAGTGGTTTACTTCAAGCGGGAGACAATGAGCAGTTCTTC. The chain uses TRBV12-5 and TRBJ2-1, with 8 bases identical to TRBD2. The CDR3 is 15 amino acids. CDR1 is LGHNT and CDR2 is FRNRAP in the germline V gene. Trimming cost V 3 bases and J 5 bases; bases outside gene matches: 6.

V gene TRBV5-6 combines with J gene TRBJ2-7, with TRBD2 matching 8 bases. The CDR3 spans 14 residues. CDR1 is SGHDT and CDR2 is YYEEEE in the germline V gene. Germline trimming cut 4 bases from V and 1 base from J; bases unmatched to any gene: 4. The CDR3 loop is CASSLGTSSYEQYF. The DNA of the CDR3 is TGTGCCAGCAGCCTAGGGACTAGTTCCTACGAGCAGTACTTC.

This rearrangement joins TRBV5-1 to TRBJ2-7, with a weak D call TRBD2 (5 bases). Germline V gene lookup returns CDR1 SGHRS and CDR2 YFSETQ. V was trimmed by 7 bases and J by 0 bases, leaving 17 bases between them. The CDR3 consists of 15 residues. CDR3 DNA sequence: TGCGCCAGCTCGAATGTTGGCGGGCTCTCCTACGAGCAGTACTTC. It yields the protein CASSNVGGLSYEQYF.

The chain carries TRBV5-1 and TRBJ2-6; 7 nucleotides line up with TRBD1. The CDR3 contains 16 residues. CDR1 and CDR2 (germline): SGHRS, YFSETQ. V lost 3 bases and J lost 2; bases outside the gene matches: 5. The CDR3 reads CASSSLGGAGANVLTF. CDR3 in DNA: TGCGCCAGCAGCTCATTAGGGGGCGCTGGGGCCAACGTCCTGACTTTC.